A single sample is the source of the 17 T cell receptor beta chains below, sequenced in a study of T cell repertoires in cytomegalovirus infection (dated by TCRdb to between 2018 and 2021). No antigen has been identified for these receptors. The sample's treatment or condition label, decoded: in vitro stimulation with specific CMV peptide epitopes to enrich CMV-specific T cells. The reads were generated on an Illumina HiSeq 1500. In TCRdb, the public reads were trimmed at Q25 with fastp and aligned with MiXCR, with productive beta chains retained. CDR3 protein sequences are deduplicated, and each keeps its most common genes and DNA. This sample is represented by approximately 730,000 distinct CDR3 sequences; roughly a third of them were singletons. Of the sample, 15% to 20% is held by the ten largest clones. This sample comprised cultured PBMCs, obtained from culture after CMV antigen stimulation. The receptors originated from a human donor in good health (CMV status not recorded). Some clones in this sample may be carry-over from other donors' samples.

In its sample, this clonotype was seen a few times. The chain combines TRBV27 with TRBJ2-3, with 15 bases that match TRBD2. J was trimmed by 2 bases and V by 5 bases; bases with no gene match: 8. This CDR3 has 18 amino acids. Germline V lookup: CDR1 MNHEY, CDR2 SMNVEV (reference sequence). DNA of the CDR3: TGTGCCAGCAGTCCCCTGGGACTAGCGGGGGGAACCACAGATACGCAGTATTTT. The encoded protein is CASSPLGLAGGTTDTQYF.

This chain uses TRBV20-1 with TRBJ2-7; weak D call: TRBD1 (5 bases). This CDR3 has 14 amino acids. V shed 5 bases and J shed 1 base, with 15 bases lying between them. Germline CDR1 is DFQATT and CDR2 is SNEGSKA (reference sequence). The chain's CDR3 is CSASPSGKSYEQYF. CDR3 DNA: TGCAGTGCTTCTCCATCAGGGAAATCCTACGAGCAGTACTTC.

This clonotype turned up a few times. J is TRBJ2-3 and V is TRBV7-9; D not certain. CDR1 SEHNR and CDR2 FQNEAQ come from the germline V gene (reference sequence). CDR3 size: 13 residues. V was shortened by 1 base and J by 5 bases, with 7 bases between the two germline ends. The CDR3 spells CASSLVLIDTQYF. In nucleotides, the CDR3 is TGTGCCAGCAGCTTAGTCTTAATAGATACGCAGTATTTT.

The sample holds a few counts of this clonotype. This CDR3 reads CASRANSPLTDTQYF. The CDR3 DNA reads as TGTGCCAGCAGGGCAAATTCACCACTCACAGATACGCAGTATTTT. The chain is built from TRBV12-3 or TRBV12-4 and TRBJ2-3; D unclear. This CDR3 is built from 15 residues. V lost 6 bases and J lost 2, with 15 bases in between.

The chain carries TRBV19 and TRBJ2-7; a weak D match, TRBD1 (6 bases). The CDR3 contains 14 residues. In germline, CDR1 is LNHDA, CDR2 SQIVND (reference sequence). The ends were cut back, 7 bases at V and 3 bases at J, with 16 bases in the middle. CDR3: CASKGRGAGYEQYF. CDR3 DNA: TGTGCCAGTAAAGGCAGGGGCGCTGGCTACGAGCAGTACTTC.

The V gene is TRBV6-1, the J gene TRBJ2-3, with 9 bases aligning to TRBD2. This CDR3 has 15 amino acids. Germline V CDR1 and CDR2: MNHNS, SASEGT. Trimming removed 2 bases from V and 7 bases from J; junction bases left unmatched: 7. The chain's CDR3 is CASSEIAGGLNTQYF. As DNA, the CDR3 is TGTGCCAGCAGTGAAATCGCGGGGGGGCTGAATACGCAGTATTTT.

This clonotype was detected only a few times. The chain is built from TRBV7-2 and TRBJ1-3, with D possibly TRBD1 on 5 matching bases. Trimming pared 6 bases from V and 4 bases from J, leaving 16 bases between. Germline V lookup: CDR1 SGHTA, CDR2 FQGNSA. The CDR3 is 15 amino acids. The CDR3 sequence: CASSRGAGAGNTIYF. The CDR3 bases are TGTGCCAGCAGTCGTGGGGCCGGGGCCGGAAACACCATATATTTT.

The chain joins TRBV6-1 to TRBJ1-2; no reliable D call. Trimming stripped 6 bases from V and 4 bases from J, with 6 bases between. Looked up from germline, CDR1 is MNHNS and CDR2 is SASEGT. The CDR3 length is 11 residues. This CDR3 reads CASREGYGYTF. The CDR3 nucleotides are TGTGCCAGCAGGGAGGGCTATGGCTACACCTTC.

This clonotype showed up many times. The chain joins TRBV7-7 to TRBJ2-7; 9 bases line up with TRBD1. CDR1 is SSHAT and CDR2 is FNYEAQ in the germline V gene (reference sequence). With 1 base clipped from V and 3 bases from J, the junction kept 1 base outside the gene matches. The CDR3 contains 14 residues. CDR3 amino acids: CASSLGQGDYEQYF. CDR3 nucleotide sequence: TGTGCCAGCAGCTTAGGACAGGGGGACTACGAGCAGTACTTC.

This clonotype came up a few times. A read error may produce the germline difference seen at one junction end. The chain joins TRBV4-1 to TRBJ2-1; 9 bases match TRBD2. Germline V lookup: CDR1 MGHRA, CDR2 YSYEKL. The CDR3 is 16 amino acids. The CDR3 loop is CASSQDLGLAYNEQFF. The DNA for the CDR3 is TGTGCCAGCAGCCAAGATTTAGGACTAGCGTACAATGAGCAGTTCTTC.

This chain joins TRBV29-1 and TRBJ2-4, with no clear D. This CDR3 region has 12 residues. Germline assignment: CDR1 SQVTM and CDR2 ANQGSEA. The V gene lost 1 base and the J gene lost 4 bases, with 5 bases spanning the gap. The CDR3 region is CSVEARKNIQYF. Here the CDR3 DNA reads TGCAGCGTTGAAGCCAGGAAAAACATTCAGTACTTC.

The genes are TRBV7-4 and TRBJ2-7, with D possibly being TRBD1 (6 bases). The CDR3 is 11 residues long. Trimming left V 5 bases short and J 8 bases short, with 10 bases between. CDR1 and CDR2 from the germline V gene are SGHVT and SQSDAQ. The CDR3 DNA follows: TGTGCCAGCAGCGACACAGGGCAGCAGTACTTC. This codes for CASSDTGQQYF. Combining the CDR3 with reference TRBV7-4 and TRBJ2-7 gives the whole variable domain GAGVSQSPRYKVAKRGRDVALRCDSISGHVTLYWYRQTLGQGSEVLTYSQSDAQRDKSGRPSGRFSAERPERSVSTLKIQRTEQGDSAVYLCASSDTGQQYFGPGTRLTVT.

V and J are TRBV10-3 and TRBJ2-5; possible D gene TRBD2, 6 bases. Per germline, CDR1 ENHRY and CDR2 SYGVKD. This CDR3 is built from 14 residues. V was trimmed by 10 bases and J by 3 bases, leaving 18 bases between them. CDR3 in DNA: TGTGCCACCCAGTCCGGGACTCTCGAAGAGACCCAGTACTTC. Protein: CATQSGTLEETQYF.

The chain joins TRBV7-2 to TRBJ1-1, with D possibly being TRBD1 (6 bases). The CDR3 covers 14 residues. Germline lookup yields CDR1 SGHTA and CDR2 FQGNSA. V was shortened by 4 bases and J by 4 bases, with 13 bases between the two germline ends. In DNA, the CDR3 is TGTGCCAGCAGCTCCCAGGGGATGGGCACTGAAGCTTTCTTT. It yields the protein CASSSQGMGTEAFF.

This clonotype was observed a few times. The V gene is TRBV6-2 or TRBV6-3, the J gene TRBJ2-6; 7 bases match TRBD2. The CDR3 totals 15 residues. V gave up 4 bases and J gave up 1 base; unmatched junction bases: 1. From germline, CDR1 is MNHEY and CDR2 SVGEGT. The DNA of the CDR3 is TGTGCCAGCAGTTGGGGGGGGTCTGGGGCCAACGTCCTGACTTTC. Its translation is CASSWGGSGANVLTF.

This clonotype occurred a few times. This chain connects TRBV4-1 to TRBJ1-1; D gene uncertain. Per the germline V gene, CDR1 is MGHRA and CDR2 is YSYEKL. V lost 4 bases and J lost 0, with 15 bases in between. The CDR3 spans 16 residues. The CDR3 loop reads CASSPSRQHLNTEAFF. The CDR3 coding sequence is TGCGCCAGCAGCCCCTCGAGGCAGCACCTGAACACTGAAGCTTTCTTT.

This clonotype has just a few counts. The chain uses TRBV7-8 and TRBJ2-3; no definite D call. CDR3 size: 14 residues. V was clipped by 5 bases and J by 5 bases, with 14 bases between them. Germline V CDR1 and CDR2: SGHVS, FQNEAQ. The CDR3 DNA sequence: TGTGCCAGCAGCCGCCCAGGTGGGATAGATACGCAGTATTTT. Translating it yields CASSRPGGIDTQYF.